This T cell receptor beta chain is from a study of cytomegalovirus exposure and HLA in healthy donors. Study at large: From HLA-typed donors, an early data release held approximately 85 million unique TCRs.

The PCR used 60 Vbeta and 13 Jbeta primers. Clones were read by immunoSEQ multiplex PCR, and TCRdb kept only the in-frame ones, dropping some. This table has under 250,000 clones, more than 65% appearing once. With respect to this clone: The antigen is undetermined.

The study, taken as a whole, reports: Cytomegalovirus status, reportedly, was diagnosed with high specificity and sensitivity by the classifier. V- and J-gene trimming in TCR beta was tied to a missense DCLRE1C variant by an analysis performed later.

The CDR3 runs to 15 residues. Germline values: CDR1 SGHNT, CDR2 YYREEE (reference sequence). V shed 5 bases and J 5 bases; nucleotides not matched to a gene: 8. Source material: PBMCs. The receptor was derived from a man aged 50 or older in good health and CMV-seronegative. This rearrangement joins TRBV5-4 to TRBJ2-5; 11 bases map to TRBD2. Here the CDR3 DNA reads TGTGCCAGCAGTTATACTAGCGGGAGTAGGGAGACCCAGTACTTC. It codes for CASSYTSGSRETQYF.